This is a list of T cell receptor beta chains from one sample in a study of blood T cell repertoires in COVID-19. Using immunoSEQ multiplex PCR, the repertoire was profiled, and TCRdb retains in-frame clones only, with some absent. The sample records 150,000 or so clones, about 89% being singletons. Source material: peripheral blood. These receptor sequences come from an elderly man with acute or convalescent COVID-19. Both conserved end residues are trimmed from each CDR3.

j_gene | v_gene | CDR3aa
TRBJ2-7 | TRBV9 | ASSVGQGTVEQY
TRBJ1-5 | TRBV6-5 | ASRPQGTNQPQH
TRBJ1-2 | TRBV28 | ASSGRTGSGYT
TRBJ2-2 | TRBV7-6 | ASSPRLAGDTGELF
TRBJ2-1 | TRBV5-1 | ASSLESSYNEQF
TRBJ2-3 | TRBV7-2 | ASSSSGSNTDTQY
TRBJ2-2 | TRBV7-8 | ASSLSGGVNTGELF
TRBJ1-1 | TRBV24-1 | ATRPADRGRTEAF
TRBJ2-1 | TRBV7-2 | ASSRGAGAGEQF
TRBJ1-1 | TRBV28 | ASSLFAGSTVEAF
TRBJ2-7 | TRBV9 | ASSVSGASSYEQY
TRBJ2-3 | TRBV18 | ASSAKASGGVGTDTQY
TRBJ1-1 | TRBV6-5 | ASRDRATNTEAF
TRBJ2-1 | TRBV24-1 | ATSVAGLAGGNEQF
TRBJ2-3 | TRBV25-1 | ASSEYWQGGTDTQY
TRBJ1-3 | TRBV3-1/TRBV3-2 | ASSQDGLIGNTIY
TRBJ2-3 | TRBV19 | ASSVGLITDTQY
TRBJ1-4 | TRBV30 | AWSPGRDEKLF
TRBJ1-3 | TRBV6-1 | ASSEVDGGGVWENTIY
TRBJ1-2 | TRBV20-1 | SAADSYGYT
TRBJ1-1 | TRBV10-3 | AISERGGDTEAF
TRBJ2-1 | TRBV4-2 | ASKGAGSSYNEQF
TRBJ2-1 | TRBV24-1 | ATSDQGFGTVYNEQF
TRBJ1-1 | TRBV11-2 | ASSPRGGLDTEAF
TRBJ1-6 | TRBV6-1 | ASSEVPGWISPLH
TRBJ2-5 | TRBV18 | ASSPPSGETQY
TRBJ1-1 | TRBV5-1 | ASSSQGSVTEAF
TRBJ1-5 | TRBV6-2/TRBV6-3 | ASSYSGTDRLSNQPQH
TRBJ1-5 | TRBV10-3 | AISGTGGYQPQH
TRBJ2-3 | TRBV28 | ASRDPTGSSTDTQY